The sample holds a few counts of the clone carrying this T cell receptor (beta chain). The antigen is not known. From germline, CDR1 is SNHLY and CDR2 FYNNEI. Trimming cost V 9 bases and J 1 base; bases outside gene matches: 6. This CDR3 is built from 15 residues. This sample stems from a study of cytomegalovirus exposure and HLA in healthy donors. Whole-study context: The study's early data release held some 85 million unique TCRs from HLA-typed donors. Study-level findings and limits: Cytomegalovirus status was reportedly diagnosed by the classifier with high sensitivity and specificity. In vitro assays verified that three CMV-associated chains recognized CMV antigens specifically. Listed as cytomegalovirus-associated were 164 TCR beta chains.

Researchers ran the PCR with 60 Vbeta and 13 Jbeta primers. Assay: immunoSEQ multiplex PCR; the TCRdb copy retains only in-frame clones and omits some. This sample has over 100,000 clones; approximately 64% occur once, and the top ten carry 2.4%. This chain joins TRBV2 and TRBJ1-6; 7 bases align to TRBD1. The sample was PBMCs. The clonotype comes from a woman aged 40 to 50 in good health and CMV-seronegative. CDR3 DNA sequence: TGTGCCAGTTCCACAGGGGAATCCTATAATTCACCCCTCCACTTT. Its translation is CASSTGESYNSPLHF.